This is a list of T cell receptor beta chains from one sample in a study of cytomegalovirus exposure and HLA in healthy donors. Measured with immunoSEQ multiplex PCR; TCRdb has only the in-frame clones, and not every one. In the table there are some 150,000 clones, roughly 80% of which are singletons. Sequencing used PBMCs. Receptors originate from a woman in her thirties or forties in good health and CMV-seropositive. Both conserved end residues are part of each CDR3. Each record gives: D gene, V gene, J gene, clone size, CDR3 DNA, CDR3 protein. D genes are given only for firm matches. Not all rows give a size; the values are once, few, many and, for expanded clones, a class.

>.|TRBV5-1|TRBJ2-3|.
TGCGCCAGCAGCTTGGCGGTGGCAGATACGCAGTATTTT
CASSLAVADTQYF
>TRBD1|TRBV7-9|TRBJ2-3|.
TGTTCCAGCAGGCCCGGGACAGCGGATACGCAGTATTTT
CSSRPGTADTQYF
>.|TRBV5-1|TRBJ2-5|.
TGCGCCAGCAGCTTCAACAGCCAGGGGAAAGAGACCCAGTACTTC
CASSFNSQGKETQYF
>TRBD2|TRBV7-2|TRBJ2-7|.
TGTGCCAGCACCTTGGAAGCGGGGGGTTTTTCCTACGAGCAGTACTTC
CASTLEAGGFSYEQYF
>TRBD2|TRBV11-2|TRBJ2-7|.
TGTGCCAGCAGCGGACTAGCGGGAGGATCCGAGCAGTACTTC
CASSGLAGGSEQYF
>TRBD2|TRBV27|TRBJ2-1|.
TGTGCCAGCGGGCCCCGGGACTACCTTAGGAATGAGCAGTTCTTC
CASGPRDYLRNEQFF
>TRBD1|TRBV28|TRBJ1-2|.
TGTGCCAGCAGCCCGCCTTACCGGACAGGGAACCACTATGGCTACACCTTC
CASSPPYRTGNHYGYTF
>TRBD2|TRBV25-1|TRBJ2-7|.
TGTGCCAGCAGTTTAACTAGCGGGGGGACGTCCTACGAGCAGTACTTC
CASSLTSGGTSYEQYF
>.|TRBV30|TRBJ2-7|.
TGTGCCTGGAGTTCAACGGGCGGGATTCTATACGAGCAGTACTTC
CAWSSTGGILYEQYF
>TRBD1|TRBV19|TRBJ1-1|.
TGTGCCAGTAGTCCGGGACAGGTCCTTAACACTGAAGCTTTCTTT
CASSPGQVLNTEAFF
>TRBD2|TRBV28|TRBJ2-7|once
TGTGCCAGCAGTCCAGGACTAGCGGGGCCCTCCTACGAGCAGTACTTC
CASSPGLAGPSYEQYF
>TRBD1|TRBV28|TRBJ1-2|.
TGTGCCAGCAGTCACAGGGGGCTTGGCTATGGCTACACCTTC
CASSHRGLGYGYTF
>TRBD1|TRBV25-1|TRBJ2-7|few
TGTGCCAGCAGTGAAAGGTACAGGGGATCTGACGAGCAGTACTTC
CASSERYRGSDEQYF
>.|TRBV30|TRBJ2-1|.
TGTGCCTGGAGTGTACGTAGCGGCTACAATGAGCAGTTCTTC
CAWSVRSGYNEQFF
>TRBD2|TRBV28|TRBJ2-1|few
TGTGCCAGCAGGCGGACTAGCGGGATCGATGAGCAGTTCTTC
CASRRTSGIDEQFF
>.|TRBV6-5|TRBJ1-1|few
TGTGCCAGCAGTACGACAGCTAACACTGAAGCTTTCTTT
CASSTTANTEAFF
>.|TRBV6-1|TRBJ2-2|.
TGTGCCAGCAGTGAGCAGGGGATCTTGGCCGGGGAGCTGTTTTTT
CASSEQGILAGELFF
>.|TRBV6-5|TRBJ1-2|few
TGTGCCAGCTCCAAGGGAGGTATGCGTGGCTACACCTTC
CASSKGGMRGYTF
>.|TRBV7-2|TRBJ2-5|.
TGTGCCAGCAGCCTCCAAGAGACCCAGTACTTC
CASSLQETQYF
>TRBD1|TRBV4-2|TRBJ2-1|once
TGTGCCAGCAGCCAGGGGACAGGGTTTGATGAGCAGTTCTTC
CASSQGTGFDEQFF
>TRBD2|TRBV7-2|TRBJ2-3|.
TGTGCCAGCAGTCCCGGCGTGGGACTAAGATTT
CASSPGVGLRF
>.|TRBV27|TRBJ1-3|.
TGTGCCAGCAGTTCCTCATACAGGGTTACTGGAAACACCATATATTTT
CASSSSYRVTGNTIYF
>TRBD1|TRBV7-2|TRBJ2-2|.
TGTGCCAGCAGCCCCACCCGGACAGGGACCGCGAACACCGGGGAGCTGTTTTTT
CASSPTRTGTANTGELFF
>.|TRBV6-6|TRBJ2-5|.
TGTGCCAGCAGTTACCCAAAAGAGACCCAGTACTTC
CASSYPKETQYF
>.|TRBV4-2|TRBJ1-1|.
TGTGCCAGCAGCCAATCGGGGACTGAAGCTTTCTTT
CASSQSGTEAFF